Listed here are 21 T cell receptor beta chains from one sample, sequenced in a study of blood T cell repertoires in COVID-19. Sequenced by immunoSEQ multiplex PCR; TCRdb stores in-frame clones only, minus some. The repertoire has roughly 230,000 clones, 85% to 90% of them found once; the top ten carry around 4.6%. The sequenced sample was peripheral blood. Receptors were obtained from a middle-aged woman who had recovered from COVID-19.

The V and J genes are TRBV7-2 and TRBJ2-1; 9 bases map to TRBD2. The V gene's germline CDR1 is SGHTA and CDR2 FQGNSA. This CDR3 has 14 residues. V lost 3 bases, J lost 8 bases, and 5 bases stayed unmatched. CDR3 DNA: TGTGCCAGCAGCTTTCCGGGACTAGCTCATGAGCAGTTCTTC. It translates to CASSFPGLAHEQFF. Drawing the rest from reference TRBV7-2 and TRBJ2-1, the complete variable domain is GAGVSQSPSNKVTEKGKDVELRCDPISGHTALYWYRQSLGQGLEFLIYFQGNSAPDKSGLPSDRFSAERTGGSVSTLTIQRTQQEDSAVYLCASSFPGLAHEQFFGPGTRLTVL.

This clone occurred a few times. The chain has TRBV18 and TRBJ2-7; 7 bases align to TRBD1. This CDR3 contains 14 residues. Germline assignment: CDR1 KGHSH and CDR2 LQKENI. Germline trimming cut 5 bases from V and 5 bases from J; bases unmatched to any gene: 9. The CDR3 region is CASSTLDRAHEQYF. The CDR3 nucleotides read TGTGCCAGCTCAACCCTCGACAGGGCCCACGAGCAGTACTTC.

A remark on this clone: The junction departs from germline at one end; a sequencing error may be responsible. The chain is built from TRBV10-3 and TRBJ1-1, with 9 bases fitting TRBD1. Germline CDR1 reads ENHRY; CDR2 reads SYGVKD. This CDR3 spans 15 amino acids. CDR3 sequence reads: CAISEGPGQGFREGF. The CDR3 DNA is TGTGCCATCAGTGAAGGCCCGGGACAGGGTTTTAGAGAGGGGTTT.

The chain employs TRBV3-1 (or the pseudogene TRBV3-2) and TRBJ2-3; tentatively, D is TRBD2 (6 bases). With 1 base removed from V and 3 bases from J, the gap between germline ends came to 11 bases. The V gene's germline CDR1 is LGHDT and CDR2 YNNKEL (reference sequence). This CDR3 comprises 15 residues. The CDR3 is CASSQVRDLTDTQYF. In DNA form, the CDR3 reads TGTGCCAGCAGCCAAGTGCGGGACCTGACAGATACGCAGTATTTT.

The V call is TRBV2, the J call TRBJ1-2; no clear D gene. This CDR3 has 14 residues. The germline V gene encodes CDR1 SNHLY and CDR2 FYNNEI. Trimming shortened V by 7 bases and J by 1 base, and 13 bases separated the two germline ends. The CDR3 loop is CASIPRLLNYGYTF. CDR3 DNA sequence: TGTGCCAGCATCCCTCGATTACTTAACTATGGCTACACCTTC.

The chain's CDR3 is CASRPRTSGGYEQYF. The CDR3 DNA is TGTGCCAGCAGGCCCCGGACTAGCGGGGGCTACGAGCAGTACTTC. V is TRBV2 and J is TRBJ2-7; 13 bases fit TRBD2. CDR1 and CDR2 from the germline V gene are SNHLY and FYNNEI. The CDR3 runs 15 residues. With V trimmed by 6 bases and J by 3 bases, 5 bases remained unmatched.

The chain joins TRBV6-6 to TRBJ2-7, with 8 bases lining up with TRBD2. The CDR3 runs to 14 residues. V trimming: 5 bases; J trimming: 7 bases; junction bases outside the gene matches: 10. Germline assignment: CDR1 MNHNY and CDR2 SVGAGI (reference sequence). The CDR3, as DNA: TGTGCCAGCAGTCCCTTAATCGGCGGGGGGGAGCAGTACTTC. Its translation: CASSPLIGGGEQYF.

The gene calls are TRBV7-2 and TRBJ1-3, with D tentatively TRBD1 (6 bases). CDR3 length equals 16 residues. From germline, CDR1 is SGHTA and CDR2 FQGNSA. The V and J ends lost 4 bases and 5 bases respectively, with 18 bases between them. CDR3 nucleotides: TGTGCCAGCAGCTGGGGGGGCGCCCAGCTGAGAAACACCATATATTTT. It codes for CASSWGGAQLRNTIYF.

In DNA form, the CDR3 reads TGTGCCAGCAGTTACTCAGGACACCTAGGGGAGAACACTGAAGCTTTCTTT. Amino acids: CASSYSGHLGENTEAFF. The chain uses TRBV6-2 or TRBV6-3 and TRBJ1-1; D possibly corresponds to TRBD1 (5 bases). The CDR3 sequence is 17 residues long. Germline CDR1 MNHEY, CDR2 SVGEGT. Trimming left V 0 bases short and J 1 base short, with 15 bases between.

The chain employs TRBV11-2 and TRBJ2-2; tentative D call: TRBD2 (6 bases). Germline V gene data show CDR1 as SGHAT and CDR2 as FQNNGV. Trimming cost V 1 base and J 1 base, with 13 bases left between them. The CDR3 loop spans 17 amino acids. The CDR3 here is CASSLGILAVNTGELFF. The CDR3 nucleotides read TGTGCCAGCAGCTTAGGGATATTAGCGGTGAACACCGGGGAGCTGTTTTTT. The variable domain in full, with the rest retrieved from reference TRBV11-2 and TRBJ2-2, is EAGVAQSPRYKIIEKRQSVAFWCNPISGHATLYWYQQILGQGPKLLIQFQNNGVVDDSQLPKDRFSAERLKGVDSTLKIQPAKLEDSAVYLCASSLGILAVNTGELFFGEGSRLTVL.

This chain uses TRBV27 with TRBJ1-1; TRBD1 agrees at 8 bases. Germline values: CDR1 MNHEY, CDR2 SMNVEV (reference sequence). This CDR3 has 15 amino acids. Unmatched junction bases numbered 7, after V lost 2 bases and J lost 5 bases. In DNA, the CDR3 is TGTGCCAGCAGTTTACTTACAGGGGGTTCGACTGAAGCTTTCTTT. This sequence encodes CASSLLTGGSTEAFF.

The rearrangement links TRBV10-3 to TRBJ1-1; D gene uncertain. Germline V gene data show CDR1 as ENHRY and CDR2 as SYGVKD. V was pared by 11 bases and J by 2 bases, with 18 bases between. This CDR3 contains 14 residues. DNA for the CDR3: TGTGCCGCCCGACCCCCGGGTCGAAACACTGAAGCTTTCTTT. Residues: CAARPPGRNTEAFF.

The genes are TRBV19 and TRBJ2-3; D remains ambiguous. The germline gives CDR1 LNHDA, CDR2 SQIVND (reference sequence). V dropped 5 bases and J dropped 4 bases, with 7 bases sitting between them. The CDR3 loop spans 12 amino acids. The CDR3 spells CASSRVPDTQYF. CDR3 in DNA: TGTGCCAGTAGTCGAGTTCCAGATACGCAGTATTTT.

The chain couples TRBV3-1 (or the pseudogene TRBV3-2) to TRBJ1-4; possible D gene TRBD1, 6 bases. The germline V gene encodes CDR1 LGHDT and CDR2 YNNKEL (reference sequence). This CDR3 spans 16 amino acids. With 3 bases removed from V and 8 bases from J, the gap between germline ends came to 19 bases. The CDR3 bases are TGTGCCAGCAGCCATATCGGTAGCCAGGGGTCGGAAAAACTGTTTTTT. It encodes CASSHIGSQGSEKLFF.

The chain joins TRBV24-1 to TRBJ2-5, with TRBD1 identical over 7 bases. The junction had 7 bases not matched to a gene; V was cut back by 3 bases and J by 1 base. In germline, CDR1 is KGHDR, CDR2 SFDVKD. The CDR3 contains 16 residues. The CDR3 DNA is TGTGCCACCAGTGATGGCGGACAGGCACTCCAAGAGACCCAGTACTTC. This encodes CATSDGGQALQETQYF.

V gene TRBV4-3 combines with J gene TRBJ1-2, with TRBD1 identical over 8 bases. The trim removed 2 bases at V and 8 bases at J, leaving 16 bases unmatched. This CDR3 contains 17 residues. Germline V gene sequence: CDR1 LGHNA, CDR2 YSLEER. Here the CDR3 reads CASSQLAGTGLLGGYTF. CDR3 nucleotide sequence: TGCGCCAGCAGCCAACTCGCCGGGACAGGACTATTAGGGGGCTACACCTTC.

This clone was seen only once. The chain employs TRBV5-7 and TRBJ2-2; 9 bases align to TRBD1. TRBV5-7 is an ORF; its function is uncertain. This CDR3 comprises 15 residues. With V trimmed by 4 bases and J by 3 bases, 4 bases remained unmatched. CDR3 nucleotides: TGTGCCAGCAGCAACCGGGACAGGGACACCGGGGAGCTGTTTTTT. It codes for CASSNRDRDTGELFF.

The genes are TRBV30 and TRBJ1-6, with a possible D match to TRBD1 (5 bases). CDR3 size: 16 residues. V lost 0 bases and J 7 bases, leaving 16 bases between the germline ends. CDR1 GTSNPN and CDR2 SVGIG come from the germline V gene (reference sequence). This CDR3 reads CAWSVGRGRTNSPLHF. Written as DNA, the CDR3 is TGTGCCTGGAGTGTGGGGAGGGGAAGAACGAATTCACCCCTCCACTTT.

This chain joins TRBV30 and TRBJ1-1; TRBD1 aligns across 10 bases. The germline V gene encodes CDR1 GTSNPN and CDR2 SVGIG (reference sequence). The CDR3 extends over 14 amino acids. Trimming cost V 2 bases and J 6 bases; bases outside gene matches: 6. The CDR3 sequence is CAWSRGQGGSEAFF. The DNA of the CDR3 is TGTGCCTGGAGTAGAGGACAGGGGGGTTCTGAAGCTTTCTTT. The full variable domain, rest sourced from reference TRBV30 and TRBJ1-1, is SQTIHQWPATLVQPVGSPLSLECTVEGTSNPNLYWYRQAAGRGLQLLFYSVGIGQISSEVPQNLSASRPQDRQFILSSKKLLLSDSGFYLCAWSRGQGGSEAFFGQGTRLTVV.

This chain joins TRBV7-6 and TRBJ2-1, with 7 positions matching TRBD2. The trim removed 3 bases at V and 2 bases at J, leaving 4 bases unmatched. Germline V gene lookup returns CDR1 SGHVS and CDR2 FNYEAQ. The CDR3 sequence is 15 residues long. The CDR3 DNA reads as TGTGCCAGCAGCTTGGGCGGGGGTCCCTACAATGAGCAGTTCTTC. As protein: CASSLGGGPYNEQFF. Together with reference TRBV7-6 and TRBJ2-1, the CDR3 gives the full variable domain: GAGVSQSPRYKVTKRGQDVALRCDPISGHVSLYWYRQALGQGPEFLTYFNYEAQQDKSGLPNDRFSAERPEGSISTLTIQRTEQRDSAMYRCASSLGGGPYNEQFFGPGTRLTVL.

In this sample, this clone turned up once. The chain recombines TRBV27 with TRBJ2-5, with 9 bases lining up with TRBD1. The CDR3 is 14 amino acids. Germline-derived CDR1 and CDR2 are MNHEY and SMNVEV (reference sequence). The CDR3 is CEAGTGLGGETQYF. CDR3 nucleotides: TGTGAAGCGGGGACAGGGTTGGGAGGAGAGACCCAGTACTTC.